One T cell receptor beta chain is described in this entry. The target antigen is unknown. The data stem from a study of T cells after yellow fever vaccination. Study-level background: For low cell numbers, libraries were made with SMART-Seq v4 Ultra Low Input.

TCRdb reanalysed the 5' RACE reads using MiXCR and keeps one entry per CDR3 protein. The sample contains under 400,000 distinct CDR3 sequences, approximately 12% of which appear only once. V lost 5 bases to trimming and J lost 6 bases, with 14 bases between them. Germline V gene sequence: CDR1 SGHAT, CDR2 FQNNGV. This CDR3 is 13 amino acids long. Study-wide results and limits: Abundant clonotypes (contaminants from the bulk population) could be present in FACS-sorted repertoires.

The source of this sequence is a man between 18 and 35 years old who received the YFV17D yellow fever vaccine. This specimen was CD4+ T cells sorted from PBMCs, taken 15 days after the yellow fever booster vaccination. The chain is built from TRBV11-2 and TRBJ2-7; D not certain. The CDR3 here is CASSSLLSGEQYV. The DNA of the CDR3 is TGTGCCAGCAGCAGCTTATTGTCCGGCGAGCAGTACGTC.